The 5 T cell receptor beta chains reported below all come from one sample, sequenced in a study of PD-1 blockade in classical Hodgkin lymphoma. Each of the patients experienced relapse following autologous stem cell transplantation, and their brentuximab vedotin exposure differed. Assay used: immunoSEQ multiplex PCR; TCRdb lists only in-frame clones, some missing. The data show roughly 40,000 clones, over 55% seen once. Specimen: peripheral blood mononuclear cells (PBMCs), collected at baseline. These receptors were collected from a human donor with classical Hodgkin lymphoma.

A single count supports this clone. The CDR3 DNA is TGTGCCAGTAGCCCGGGTGGTGGGATTCCACCAGGCGAGCAGTACTTC. Its protein product is CASSPGGGIPPGEQYF. The rearrangement joins TRBV19 to TRBJ2-7, with unresolved D. The V end lost 6 bases, the J end lost 6 bases, and 24 bases lay between the germline ends. Germline lookup yields CDR1 LNHDA and CDR2 SQIVND (reference sequence). The CDR3 length is 16 residues.

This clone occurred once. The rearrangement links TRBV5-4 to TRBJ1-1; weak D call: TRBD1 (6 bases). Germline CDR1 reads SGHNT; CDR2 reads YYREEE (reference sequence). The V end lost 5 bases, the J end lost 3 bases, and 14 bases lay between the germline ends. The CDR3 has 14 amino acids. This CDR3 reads CASRAGDTYTEAFF. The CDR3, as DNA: TGTGCCAGCAGGGCGGGGGACACTTACACTGAAGCTTTCTTT.

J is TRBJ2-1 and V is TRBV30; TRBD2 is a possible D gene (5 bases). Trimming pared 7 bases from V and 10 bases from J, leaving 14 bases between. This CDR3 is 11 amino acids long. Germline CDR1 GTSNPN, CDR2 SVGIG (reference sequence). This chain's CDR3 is CASELTREQFF. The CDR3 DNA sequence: TGTGCCTCCGAACTTACTAGGGAGCAGTTCTTC.

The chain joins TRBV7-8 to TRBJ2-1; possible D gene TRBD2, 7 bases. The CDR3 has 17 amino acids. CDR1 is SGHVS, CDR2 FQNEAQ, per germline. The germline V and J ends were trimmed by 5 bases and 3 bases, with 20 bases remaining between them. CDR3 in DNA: TGTGCCAGCAGCCGACTAGCCATGGCACAGGGCTACAATGAGCAGTTCTTC. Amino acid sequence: CASSRLAMAQGYNEQFF. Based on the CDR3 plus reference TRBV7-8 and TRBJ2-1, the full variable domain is GAGVSQSPRYKVAKRGQDVALRCDPISGHVSLFWYQQALGQGPEFLTYFQNEAQLDKSGLPSDRFFAERPEGSVSTLKIQRTQQEDSAVYLCASSRLAMAQGYNEQFFGPGTRLTVL.

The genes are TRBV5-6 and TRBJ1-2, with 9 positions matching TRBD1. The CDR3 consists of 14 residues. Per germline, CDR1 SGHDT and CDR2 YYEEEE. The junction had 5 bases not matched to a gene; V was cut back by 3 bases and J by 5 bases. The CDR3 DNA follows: TGTGCCAGCAGCTCAACCGGGACAGGGTATGGCTACACCTTC. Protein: CASSSTGTGYGYTF.